These T cell receptor beta chains were read from a single sample in a study of graft-versus-host responses after intestinal transplantation. Method: immunoSEQ multiplex PCR; TCRdb's copy keeps in-frame clones and lacks some. Here the sample spans about 54,000 clones, 91% being singletons. This sample comprised PBMCs, obtained more than 650 days after intestinal transplant. These receptors were obtained from a human patient who received an intestinal transplant, so some T cells may come from the graft donor. CDR3s include the opening cysteine and the closing phenylalanine or tryptophan. A D gene is named only where the DNA matches it firmly. The size of a clone is reported for some rows only, either as once, few or many, or as a class for expanded clones.

cdr3_length	v_call	j_call	clone_size	d_call	cdr3_aa	cdr3_nt
12	TRBV27	TRBJ2-7	NA	TRBD1	CASSAQGYEQYF	TGTGCCAGCAGCGCACAGGGGTACGAGCAGTACTTC
14	TRBV6-5	TRBJ1-4	NA	NA	CASGRGATNEKLFF	TGTGCCAGCGGACGAGGTGCAACCAATGAAAAACTGTTTTTT
14	TRBV18	TRBJ1-1	few	NA	CASSPQGTNTEAFF	TGTGCCAGCTCACCGCAGGGTACGAACACTGAAGCTTTCTTT
15	TRBV10-3	TRBJ2-3	once	NA	CAISESRQGTDTQYF	TGTGCCATCAGTGAGTCGAGGCAGGGCACAGATACGCAGTATTTT
17	TRBV7-8	TRBJ2-3	NA	TRBD1	CASSLPYGQGNPDTQYF	TGTGCCAGCAGCTTACCCTACGGACAGGGGAACCCAGATACGCAGTATTTT
18	TRBV5-3	TRBJ1-5	NA	NA	CARSFPGPSSDSNQPQHF	TGTGCCAGAAGCTTCCCCGGGCCCTCCTCCGATAGCAATCAGCCCCAGCATTTT
15	TRBV6-1	TRBJ1-5	NA	NA	CASSKYGSNNQPQHF	TGTGCCAGCAGTAAATACGGGAGTAACAATCAGCCCCAGCATTTT
16	TRBV19	TRBJ2-7	NA	TRBD2	CASSPYGREGYYEQYF	TGTGCCAGTAGCCCCTACGGGAGGGAGGGATACTACGAGCAGTACTTC
14	TRBV5-1	TRBJ2-7	once	NA	CASSSDRNSYEQYF	TGCGCCAGCAGCTCTGACCGAAACAGCTACGAGCAGTACTTC
14	TRBV6-5	TRBJ2-5	NA	NA	CASSPDGGRETQYF	TGTGCCAGCAGCCCCGACGGGGGCCGGGAGACCCAGTACTTC
14	TRBV7-9	TRBJ2-1	once	NA	CASSRPGDPNEQFF	TGTGCCAGCAGTAGACCGGGAGACCCAAATGAGCAGTTCTTC
14	TRBV4-1	TRBJ2-5	once	TRBD2	CASSLPGGEETQYF	TGCGCCAGCAGCCTCCCCGGGGGGGAAGAGACCCAGTACTTC
15	TRBV14	TRBJ2-6	NA	NA	CASSAQGRGANVLTF	TGTGCCAGCAGCGCTCAGGGGCGTGGGGCCAACGTCCTGACTTTC
13	TRBV30	TRBJ2-7	NA	NA	CAWRRTGFYEQYF	TGTGCCTGGAGAAGAACAGGGTTCTACGAGCAGTACTTC
16	TRBV7-3	TRBJ2-2	NA	NA	CASSLAGSSNTGELFF	TGTGCCAGCAGCTTAGCGGGCAGTTCGAACACCGGGGAGCTGTTTTTT
14	TRBV4-2	TRBJ1-2	NA	NA	CASSQGTLGYGYTF	TGTGCCAGCAGCCAAGGTACACTGGGCTATGGCTACACCTTC
13	TRBV5-1	TRBJ1-4	NA	NA	CAIKDRQPEKLFF	TGCGCCATCAAGGACAGACAACCCGAAAAACTGTTTTTT
15	TRBV11-1	TRBJ2-7	NA	TRBD1	CASTTTGQAPYEQYF	TGTGCCAGCACCACTACCGGACAGGCTCCCTACGAGCAGTACTTC
15	TRBV2	TRBJ2-5	NA	TRBD1	CASSPRTGRWETQYF	TGTGCCAGCAGTCCCCGGACAGGGCGATGGGAGACCCAGTACTTC
12	TRBV29-1	TRBJ1-1	NA	NA	CSVGISYTEAFF	TGCAGCGTTGGTATCAGTTACACTGAAGCTTTCTTT
14	TRBV2	TRBJ1-6	NA	NA	CASSGEGRGSPLHF	TGTGCCAGCAGTGGCGAAGGTCGGGGTTCACCCCTCCACTTT
17	TRBV4-1	TRBJ1-4	NA	TRBD1	CASSQVTGQGLNEKLFF	TGCGCCAGCAGCCAAGTGACGGGACAGGGCCTCAATGAAAAACTGTTTTTT
15	TRBV5-1	TRBJ2-1	NA	NA	CASSLGGGSYNEQFF	TGCGCCAGCAGCTTGGGTGGGGGCTCCTACAATGAGCAGTTCTTC
15	TRBV19	TRBJ1-4	NA	NA	CATRDPGHFVEKLFF	TGTGCCACACGGGATCCGGGACACTTTGTTGAAAAACTGTTTTTT
15	TRBV19	TRBJ1-2	NA	NA	CASSITAQSNYGYTF	TGTGCCAGTAGTATAACCGCACAGTCCAACTATGGCTACACCTTC
15	TRBV4-2	TRBJ1-1	NA	NA	CASSQEASSNTEAFF	TGTGCCAGCAGCCAAGAGGCCAGCTCGAACACTGAAGCTTTCTTT
14	TRBV7-9	TRBJ2-7	NA	TRBD1	CASSPGQGWDEQYF	TGTGCCAGCAGCCCCGGACAGGGATGGGACGAGCAGTACTTC
11	TRBV19	TRBJ2-5	NA	TRBD2	CASSRGGTQYF	TGTGCCAGTAGTAGGGGGGGGACCCAGTACTTC
14	TRBV5-8	TRBJ1-1	once	NA	CASSRGHPDTEAFF	TGTGCCAGCAGCAGGGGACATCCGGACACTGAAGCTTTCTTT
14	TRBV7-9	TRBJ1-1	NA	NA	CASSSGSINTEAFF	TGTGCCAGCAGCTCCGGATCGATAAACACTGAAGCTTTCTTT
13	TRBV7-9	TRBJ2-1	NA	TRBD2	CAFRLAGDNEQFF	TGTGCCTTCCGACTAGCGGGGGACAATGAGCAGTTCTTC
13	TRBV7-8	TRBJ1-2	NA	NA	CASTTGNIDGYTF	TGTGCCAGCACCACCGGGAATATCGATGGCTACACCTTC
13	TRBV6-1	TRBJ2-5	NA	NA	CASTTTSQETQYF	TGTGCCAGCACCACTACCAGTCAAGAGACCCAGTACTTC
16	TRBV11-2	TRBJ1-4	once	NA	CASSRGQTATNEKLFF	TGTGCCAGCAGCCGAGGACAGACTGCAACTAATGAAAAACTGTTTTTT
14	TRBV7-9	TRBJ1-4	few	NA	CASSLRGSNEKLFF	TGTGCCAGCAGCCTCAGGGGTTCTAATGAAAAACTGTTTTTT
16	TRBV19	TRBJ2-6	NA	NA	CASSMVSSSGANVLTF	TGTGCCAGTAGTATGGTCAGCAGCTCTGGGGCCAACGTCCTGACTTTC
14	TRBV19	TRBJ2-7	NA	TRBD2	CASSIPGGAYEQYF	TGTGCCAGTAGTATCCCCGGGGGGGCCTACGAGCAGTACTTC
14	TRBV11-2	TRBJ2-7	NA	NA	CASSSPRGNYEQYF	TGTGCCAGCAGCTCACCGCGGGGTAACTACGAGCAGTACTTC
15	TRBV7-2	TRBJ1-5	NA	NA	CASSLVAQGNQPQHF	TGTGCCAGCAGCTTAGTGGCGCAGGGAAATCAGCCCCAGCATTTT
14	TRBV9	TRBJ2-3	NA	NA	CASSPSTRAGTQYF	TGTGCCAGCAGCCCGTCCACTCGCGCCGGGACGCAGTATTTT
14	TRBV7-3	TRBJ1-4	few	NA	CASSLGATNEKLFF	TGTGCCAGCAGCCTTGGGGCAACTAATGAAAAACTGTTTTTT
15	TRBV5-1	TRBJ2-2	NA	TRBD1	CASSLRQGPTGELFF	TGCGCCAGCAGCTTACGACAGGGCCCCACCGGGGAGCTGTTTTTT
15	TRBV11-3	TRBJ2-3	NA	TRBD2	CASSLRRGSTDTQYF	TGTGCCAGCAGCTTACGGCGGGGGAGCACAGATACGCAGTATTTT
12	TRBV11-1	TRBJ2-1	NA	NA	CASSSNNRAVFF	TGTGCCAGCAGCTCAAACAACAGGGCCGTGTTCTTC
14	TRBV19	TRBJ1-1	NA	TRBD1	CASSTLTGVLEAFF	TGTGCCAGTAGTACTCTGACAGGGGTGCTTGAAGCTTTCTTT
16	TRBV7-8	TRBJ2-3	NA	TRBD1	CASRQRDRGLKDTQYF	TGTGCCAGCAGACAGCGCGACAGGGGGCTTAAAGATACGCAGTATTTT
16	TRBV27	TRBJ1-2	NA	NA	CASSLSPWGSNYGYTF	TGTGCCAGCAGTTTATCGCCCTGGGGGTCCAACTATGGCTACACCTTC
13	TRBV13	TRBJ2-3	NA	TRBD2	CASRVSGWDTQYF	TGTGCCAGCAGGGTTAGCGGGTGGGATACGCAGTATTTT
13	TRBV15	TRBJ2-3	NA	NA	CATSTRSTDTQYF	TGTGCCACCAGCACTCGTAGCACAGATACGCAGTATTTT
14	TRBV25-1	TRBJ2-1	NA	NA	CASSESLDANEQFF	TGTGCCAGCAGTGAATCCCTGGACGCCAATGAGCAGTTCTTC
15	TRBV7-3	TRBJ2-1	NA	TRBD1	CASSRDRDRRGEQFF	TGTGCCAGCAGCCGCGACCGGGACAGGAGGGGTGAGCAGTTCTTC
14	TRBV5-4	TRBJ2-7	NA	NA	CASSFGQNSYEQYF	TGTGCCAGCAGCTTTGGACAGAATAGCTACGAGCAGTACTTC
14	TRBV4-1	TRBJ1-2	NA	NA	CASSPLAMAYGYTF	TGCGCCAGCAGCCCTCTCGCGATGGCTTATGGCTACACCTTC
15	TRBV19	TRBJ2-5	once	TRBD2	CASSQGLAPQETQYF	TGTGCCAGTAGCCAAGGACTAGCACCCCAAGAGACCCAGTACTTC
14	TRBV13	TRBJ1-1	NA	NA	CASSLFVFVTEAFF	TGTGCCAGCAGCTTATTTGTATTTGTCACTGAAGCTTTCTTT
16	TRBV7-9	TRBJ1-1	NA	NA	CASSRSGSRSGGEAFF	TGTGCCAGCAGCCGCTCCGGGTCTCGAAGCGGCGGTGAAGCTTTCTTT
13	TRBV30	TRBJ1-2	once	NA	CAWSVSGNYGYTF	TGTGCCTGGAGTGTATCAGGGAACTATGGCTACACCTTC
14	TRBV15	TRBJ2-7	NA	NA	CATSRDLPGDEQYF	TGTGCCACCAGCAGAGATCTTCCAGGGGACGAGCAGTACTTC
12	TRBV6-5	TRBJ1-1	NA	NA	CASSYFQGTPFF	TGTGCCAGCAGTTACTTTCAGGGAACGCCTTTCTTT